The following is a T cell receptor beta chain sequence with its context. No antigen is known for it. These data originate in a study of radiation and T cells in renal cell carcinoma. Overall study context: Nephrectomy followed 15 Gy stereotactic body radiation by 4 weeks.

The assay was immunoSEQ multiplex PCR, and TCRdb's table has in-frame clones only and misses some. Counted here are about 130,000 clones, roughly 91% occurring once; the ten biggest clones make up approximately 6%. Time point here: blood 2 weeks post-SBRT. Treatment here: 15 Gy SBRT to primary tumor, nephrectomy 4 weeks later. Study-level results: Top tumor clonotypes rose in blood 2 weeks post-radiation, then contracted.

This CDR3 is 12 amino acids long. Trimming pared 1 base from V and 4 bases from J, leaving 2 bases between. The germline gives CDR1 LNHDA, CDR2 SQIVND (reference sequence). The chain uses TRBV19 and TRBJ1-3; the D is unclear. The sample was blood, taken from a patient whose treatment included radiotherapy and nephrectomy. The TCR originated in a woman in her 70s with renal cell carcinoma. DNA for the CDR3: TGTGCCAGTAGTATAGCCGGAAACACCATATATTTT. The encoded protein is CASSIAGNTIYF.